The rows below give T cell receptor beta chains drawn from one sample of a study of blood T cells in healthy people across ages. TCRdb reprocessed the 5' RACE reads with MiXCR, giving one entry per CDR3 protein. The sample shows 780,000 or so distinct CDR3 sequences, approximately 60% of them seen only once. The specimen sequenced was blood. The source is a man aged 35 to 55 in good health. Both conserved end residues are part of each CDR3. D genes are given only for firm matches. Rows give clone size only sometimes, using once, few, many, or a class for an expanded clone.

D: TRBD2; J: TRBJ2-3; size: NA; V: TRBV3-1; DNA: TGTGCCAGCAGCCAACTTAGCGGGGGGCCCACAAATACGCAGTATTTT; CDR3: CASSQLSGGPTNTQYF
D: NA; J: TRBJ1-5; size: once; V: TRBV15; DNA: TGTGCCACCAGCAGAGGAAGACAGAATCAGCCCCAGCATTTT; CDR3: CATSRGRQNQPQHF
D: NA; J: TRBJ2-5; size: NA; V: TRBV28; DNA: TGTGCCAGCAGCGTCCCGGGGGACAGCCTCCAAGAGACCCGGTACTTC; CDR3: CASSVPGDSLQETRYF
D: TRBD1; J: TRBJ2-7; size: NA; V: TRBV20-1; DNA: TGCAGTGCGCCCACGAAACACGGACAGGGCCGCAATGAGCAGTACTTC; CDR3: CSAPTKHGQGRNEQYF
D: NA; J: TRBJ2-3; size: once; V: TRBV15; DNA: TGTGCCACCAGCAGAGAAGCTTTTGAGTCAAATACGCAGTATTTT; CDR3: CATSREAFESNTQYF
D: NA; J: TRBJ2-3; size: once; V: TRBV2; DNA: TGTGCCAGCAGTGTCGGGGTATTAAGGGGTGGTACAGATACGCAGTATTTT; CDR3: CASSVGVLRGGTDTQYF
D: NA; J: TRBJ2-5; size: NA; V: TRBV18; DNA: TGTGCCAGCTCACCACTTGTTCAATCTGGAGGGCAGTACTTC; CDR3: CASSPLVQSGGQYF
D: NA; J: TRBJ2-7; size: few; V: TRBV7-9; DNA: TGTGCCAGCAGCTCCCCGGGACTGCGAGATTACGAGCAGTACTTC; CDR3: CASSSPGLRDYEQYF
D: TRBD2; J: TRBJ2-5; size: few; V: TRBV4-2; DNA: TGTGCCAGCAGCCAAGAGGGACTAGTTCAAGAGACCCAGTACTTC; CDR3: CASSQEGLVQETQYF
D: TRBD1; J: TRBJ1-1; size: NA; V: TRBV3-1; DNA: TGTGCCAGCAGTCAACCAGGGGGTAACGAAGCTTTCTTT; CDR3: CASSQPGGNEAFF
D: TRBD1; J: TRBJ2-1; size: NA; V: TRBV14; DNA: TGTGCCAGCAGCCCGTCTCCAGGACAGGGACGTGAGCAGTTCTTC; CDR3: CASSPSPGQGREQFF
D: TRBD1; J: TRBJ2-7; size: NA; V: TRBV6-2/TRBV6-3; DNA: TGTGCCAGCAGTTACACACCGGGACAGGGGTTCTACGAGCAGTACTTC; CDR3: CASSYTPGQGFYEQYF
D: NA; J: TRBJ2-1; size: once; V: TRBV20-1; DNA: TGCAGTGCGTGGTTCGGCGGGAAGCCAACGGTGAGTGAGCAGTTCTTC; CDR3: CSAWFGGKPTVSEQFF
D: NA; J: TRBJ2-3; size: NA; V: TRBV10-3; DNA: TGTGCCATCAGTGAAGGGTCCCCAGATACGCAGTATTTT; CDR3: CAISEGSPDTQYF
D: NA; J: TRBJ1-2; size: NA; V: TRBV14; DNA: TGTGCCAGCAGCCAAGTCGGCCTAAAGAACTATGGCTACACCTTC; CDR3: CASSQVGLKNYGYTF
D: NA; J: TRBJ1-1; size: NA; V: TRBV27; DNA: TGTGCCAGCAGTTTAGCCGCCAAGAACACTGAAGCTTTCTTT; CDR3: CASSLAAKNTEAFF
D: NA; J: TRBJ2-5; size: NA; V: TRBV15; DNA: TGTGCCACCAGCAGAGATACAGGCCACTCCGAGACCCAGTACTTC; CDR3: CATSRDTGHSETQYF